These T cell receptor beta chains were read from a single sample in a study of blood T cell repertoires in COVID-19. TCRdb's copy holds only in-frame clones and misses some; the assay was immunoSEQ multiplex PCR. The table includes some 200,000 clones, more than 75% detected once. Material for sequencing was peripheral blood. The receptor source for this set is a human donor in a cohort sampled during active COVID-19. CDR3s include the opening cysteine and the closing phenylalanine or tryptophan. Fields, in order: clone size, V gene, J gene, D gene, CDR3 DNA, CDR3 protein. D genes are given only for firm matches. Size is stated for part of the rows, as once, few or many counts, or as a class when the clone is expanded.

>-|TRBV6-4|TRBJ2-1|TRBD1
TGTGCCAGCAGTGACTCTAGGACAGGGGCCCATGAGCAGTTCTTC
CASSDSRTGAHEQFF
>-|TRBV11-3|TRBJ2-1|TRBD1
TGTGCCAGCAGCTACAGGGGAGAGGATGAGCAGTTCTTC
CASSYRGEDEQFF
>-|TRBV6-5|TRBJ1-4|TRBD1
TGTGCCAGCAGTTTCGGGACAGGATTAAATGAAAAACTGTTTTTT
CASSFGTGLNEKLFF
>-|TRBV24-1|TRBJ1-2|TRBD1
TGTGCCACCAGTGAGGCTACAGGGGACTATGGCTACACCTTC
CATSEATGDYGYTF
>-|TRBV7-2|TRBJ1-1|-
TGTGCCAGCACCCGCGGGGGGAACACTGAAGCTTTCTTT
CASTRGGNTEAFF
>-|TRBV27|TRBJ1-6|-
TGTGCCAGCAGTTTCTCGGCGGGTTCACCCCTCCACTTT
CASSFSAGSPLHF
>-|TRBV7-2|TRBJ1-2|-
TGTGCCAGCAGCTTAAAGAGGGTGCACTATGGCTACACCTTC
CASSLKRVHYGYTF
>-|TRBV7-6|TRBJ2-5|-
TGTGCCAGCAGCTTAACCGGTGCGGGGCAAGAGACCCAGTACTTC
CASSLTGAGQETQYF
>-|TRBV4-3|TRBJ2-1|TRBD2
TGCGCCAGCAGCCATTCCCCGGGACTAGCGGGGGGGCCAAGAAATGAGCAGTTCTTC
CASSHSPGLAGGPRNEQFF
>-|TRBV10-3|TRBJ2-1|TRBD1
TGTGCCATCAGTGGGACAGGGACCAACAGTGAGCAGTTCTTC
CAISGTGTNSEQFF
>-|TRBV5-5|TRBJ1-1|-
TGTGCCAGCAGCCAGGGGATTTCGAGGGACACTGAAGCTTTCTTT
CASSQGISRDTEAFF
>-|TRBV5-1|TRBJ2-7|TRBD2
TGCGCCAGCAGCGGGCCCCAGCTAGCGGGGAACTACGAGCAGTACTTC
CASSGPQLAGNYEQYF
>-|TRBV3-1/TRBV3-2|TRBJ2-5|-
TGTGCCAGCAGCACCCAGGGTGAAAAGTACTTC
CASSTQGEKYF
>-|TRBV7-9|TRBJ2-4|TRBD2
TGTGCCAGCAGCTTAGGAGGACTAGCGGGAGTTGGAAACATTCAGTACTTC
CASSLGGLAGVGNIQYF
>-|TRBV27|TRBJ1-4|-
TGTGCCAGCAGTTTTGGGCCAGGGTTGACTAATGAAAAACTGTTTTTT
CASSFGPGLTNEKLFF
>-|TRBV28|TRBJ1-2|TRBD1
TGTGCCAGCAGACCCTGGGACAGCTACTATGGCTACACCTTC
CASRPWDSYYGYTF
>-|TRBV2|TRBJ2-3|TRBD1
TGTGCCAGCAGTGAGAGGGGGACAGGGACGGATACGCAGTATTTT
CASSERGTGTDTQYF
>-|TRBV9|TRBJ2-3|-
TGTGCCAGCAGCGTAGGTCAGGTTACGGGAGCAGATACGCAGTATTTT
CASSVGQVTGADTQYF
>-|TRBV11-2|TRBJ2-7|TRBD2
TGTGCCAGCAGCTTAGTCGGGAGGACCCACGAGCAGTACTTC
CASSLVGRTHEQYF
>-|TRBV19|TRBJ1-2|-
TGTGCCAGTAGGACTCTTAACTATGGCTACACCTTC
CASRTLNYGYTF
>-|TRBV6-5|TRBJ1-5|-
TGTGCCAGCAGTTACTCCCTTAAGCCCAATCAGCCCCAGCATTTT
CASSYSLKPNQPQHF
>-|TRBV30|TRBJ2-7|TRBD1
TGTGCCTGGACGGACAGGGTGGGGGAGCAGTACTTC
CAWTDRVGEQYF
>-|TRBV5-6|TRBJ1-2|-
TGTGCCAGCAGCTTAACCGGTCTTAACTATGGCTACACCTTC
CASSLTGLNYGYTF
>-|TRBV5-1|TRBJ2-1|TRBD1
TGCGCCAGCAGCTTGGGACAGGGGGGCAATGAGCAGTTCTTC
CASSLGQGGNEQFF
>-|TRBV3-1/TRBV3-2|TRBJ2-7|-
TGTGCCAGCAGCTTCCGAAGGGGAGGCTCCTACGAGCAGTACTTC
CASSFRRGGSYEQYF
>-|TRBV5-1|TRBJ2-7|TRBD1
TGCGCCAGCAGCTTGTCCGTGGGACAGACCACAGGCGAGCAGTACTTC
CASSLSVGQTTGEQYF
>-|TRBV6-1|TRBJ1-6|-
TGTGCCAGCAGTGAGAGGCCGAATTCACCCCTCCACTTT
CASSERPNSPLHF
>few|TRBV6-6|TRBJ1-3|TRBD1
TGTGCCAGCAGCGGGACAGGGGGAAACACCATATATTTT
CASSGTGGNTIYF
>-|TRBV5-6|TRBJ2-7|-
TGTGCCAGCAGCCACTCGATATACGAGCAGTACTTC
CASSHSIYEQYF
>-|TRBV5-8|TRBJ2-5|TRBD1
TGTGCCAGCAGCAGAGGACAGGGGGAGACCCAGTACTTC
CASSRGQGETQYF
>-|TRBV6-5|TRBJ1-5|-
TGTGCCAGCACTACCATATATAGCAATCAGCCCCAGCATTTT
CASTTIYSNQPQHF
>-|TRBV6-4|TRBJ1-6|-
TGTGCCAGCGTAATTCAGGGTATTGATTCACCCCTCCACTTT
CASVIQGIDSPLHF
>-|TRBV30|TRBJ2-1|TRBD2
TGTGCCTGGAGCCAGGGGCTAGCGGGGAATGAGCAGTTCTTC
CAWSQGLAGNEQFF
>-|TRBV18|TRBJ2-1|-
TGTGCCAGCTCACCAAACGACAGACGAAATGAGCAGTTCTTC
CASSPNDRRNEQFF
>-|TRBV9|TRBJ1-2|TRBD1
TGTGCCAGCAGCGTAGAGGCGAAGGGGGCCTATGGCTACACCTTC
CASSVEAKGAYGYTF
>once|TRBV12-3/TRBV12-4|TRBJ2-2|TRBD2
TGTGCCAGCAGCAGCGGGGGGCACGGGGAGCTGTTTTTT
CASSSGGHGELFF
>once|TRBV25-1|TRBJ1-5|TRBD1
TGTGCCAGCAGCCCCTTAGGGACAGGCAATCAGCCCCAGCATTTT
CASSPLGTGNQPQHF
>few|TRBV5-4|TRBJ1-2|-
TGTGCCAGCAGCCTCCGGTCCGAAGGGGGTGGCTACACCTTC
CASSLRSEGGGYTF
>few|TRBV19|TRBJ2-3|TRBD2
TGTGCCAGTAGTTCGAGACCCCTAGCGGGGCCGACAGATACGCAGTATTTT
CASSSRPLAGPTDTQYF
>few|TRBV3-1/TRBV3-2|TRBJ2-7|TRBD2
TGTGCCAGCTCTCTACGGGGGGCCTACGAGCAGTACTTC
CASSLRGAYEQYF
>few|TRBV30|TRBJ2-7|TRBD1
TGTGCCTGGGACAGGGGAAGCTACGAGCAGTACTTC
CAWDRGSYEQYF
>-|TRBV28|TRBJ2-7|-
TGTGCCAGCAGTGAAAGGGGCTCCTACGAGCAGTACTTC
CASSERGSYEQYF
>-|TRBV7-2|TRBJ1-5|TRBD1
TGTGCCAGCAGCCTAGGGACAGGGGGCCTCCAGCATTTT
CASSLGTGGLQHF
>-|TRBV5-1|TRBJ2-2|-
TGCGCCAGCAGCCCGTCAGGGGTGACCGGGGAGCTGTTTTTT
CASSPSGVTGELFF
>-|TRBV7-2|TRBJ2-5|-
TGTGCCAGCAGCGACCAGACCGGGGGAGGGACCCAGTACTTC
CASSDQTGGGTQYF
>-|TRBV3-1/TRBV3-2|TRBJ2-1|-
TGTGCCAGCAGCCAAGAGCCCAGACTAAAGTTCTTC
CASSQEPRLKFF
>-|TRBV3-1/TRBV3-2|TRBJ2-1|TRBD1
TGTGCCAGCAGCCCGGGACAGAGCTCCTACAATGAGCAGTTCTTC
CASSPGQSSYNEQFF
>-|TRBV5-1|TRBJ1-6|-
TGCGCCAGCAGCTTTAGGACTGACGATAATTCACCCCTCCACTTT
CASSFRTDDNSPLHF
>-|TRBV19|TRBJ2-3|TRBD2
TGTGCCAGTAGTGTCACTAGCGGGGGGGCCGTCGGCACAGATACGCAGTATTTT
CASSVTSGGAVGTDTQYF
>-|TRBV7-3|TRBJ1-2|TRBD1
TGTGCCAGCAGGCCACAGGCTCAGGGGGAATATGGCTACACCTTC
CASRPQAQGEYGYTF
>-|TRBV5-4|TRBJ2-7|-
TGTGCCAGCAGCCTAGGGGCTGGGGGGTCCTACGAGCAGTACTTC
CASSLGAGGSYEQYF
>-|TRBV7-9|TRBJ2-2|-
TGTGCCAGCAGCCGACAGAACACCGGGGAGCTGTTTTTT
CASSRQNTGELFF
>-|TRBV28|TRBJ2-1|-
TGTGCCAGCAACGGACAGCCATTACTCGAGCAGTTCTTC
CASNGQPLLEQFF
>-|TRBV10-3|TRBJ2-1|-
TGTGCCATCAGCCCCGCGGGCTTTACCTACAATGAGCAGTTCTTC
CAISPAGFTYNEQFF